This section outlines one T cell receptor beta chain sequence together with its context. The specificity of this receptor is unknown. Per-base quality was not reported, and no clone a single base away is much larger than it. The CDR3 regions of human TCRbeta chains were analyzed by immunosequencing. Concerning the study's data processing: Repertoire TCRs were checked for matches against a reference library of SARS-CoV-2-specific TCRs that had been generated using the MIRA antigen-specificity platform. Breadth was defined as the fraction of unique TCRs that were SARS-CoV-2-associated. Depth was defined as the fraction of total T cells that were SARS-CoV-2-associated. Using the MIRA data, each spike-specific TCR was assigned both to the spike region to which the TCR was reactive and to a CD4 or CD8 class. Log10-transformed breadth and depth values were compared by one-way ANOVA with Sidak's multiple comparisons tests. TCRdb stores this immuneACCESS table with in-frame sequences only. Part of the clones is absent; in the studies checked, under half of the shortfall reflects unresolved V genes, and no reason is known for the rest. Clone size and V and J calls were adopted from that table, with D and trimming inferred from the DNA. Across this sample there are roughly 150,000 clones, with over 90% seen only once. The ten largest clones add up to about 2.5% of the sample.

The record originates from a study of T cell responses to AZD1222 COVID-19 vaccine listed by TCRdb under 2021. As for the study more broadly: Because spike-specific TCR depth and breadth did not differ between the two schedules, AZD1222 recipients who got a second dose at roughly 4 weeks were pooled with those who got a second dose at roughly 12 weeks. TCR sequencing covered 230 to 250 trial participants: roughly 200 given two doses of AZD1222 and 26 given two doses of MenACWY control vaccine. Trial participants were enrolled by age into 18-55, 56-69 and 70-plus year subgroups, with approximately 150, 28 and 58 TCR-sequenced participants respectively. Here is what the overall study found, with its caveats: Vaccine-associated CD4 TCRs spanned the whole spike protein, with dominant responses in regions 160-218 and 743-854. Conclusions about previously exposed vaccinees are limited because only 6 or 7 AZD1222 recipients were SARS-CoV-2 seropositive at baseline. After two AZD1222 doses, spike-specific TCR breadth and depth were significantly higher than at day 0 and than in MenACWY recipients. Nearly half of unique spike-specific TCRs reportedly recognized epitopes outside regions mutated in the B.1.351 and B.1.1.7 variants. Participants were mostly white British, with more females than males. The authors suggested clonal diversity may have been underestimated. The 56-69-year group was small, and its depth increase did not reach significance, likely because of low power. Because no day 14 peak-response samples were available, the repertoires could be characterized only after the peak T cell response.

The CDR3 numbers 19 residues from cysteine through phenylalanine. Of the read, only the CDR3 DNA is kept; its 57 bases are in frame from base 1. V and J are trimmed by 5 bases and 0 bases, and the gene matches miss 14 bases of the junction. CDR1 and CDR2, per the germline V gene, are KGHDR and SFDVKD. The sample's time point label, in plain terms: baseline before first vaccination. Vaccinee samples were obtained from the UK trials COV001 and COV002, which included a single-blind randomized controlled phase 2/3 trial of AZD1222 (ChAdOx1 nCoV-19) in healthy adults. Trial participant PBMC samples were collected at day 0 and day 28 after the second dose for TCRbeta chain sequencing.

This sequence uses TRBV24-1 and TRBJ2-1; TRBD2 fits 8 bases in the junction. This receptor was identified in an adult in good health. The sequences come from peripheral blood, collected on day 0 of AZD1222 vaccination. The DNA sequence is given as TGTGCCACCAGTGGTCCGGGACTAGTTGATCCCAGCTCCTACAATGAGCAGTTCTTC. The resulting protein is CATSGPGLVDPSSYNEQFF.